This T cell receptor beta chain was identified during a study of T cell repertoires in cytomegalovirus infection. Study-wide context: In public TCR beta signatures, there were indications of both CMV infection and matching HLA type. Whole-study findings and limits: Individuals carrying CMV plus the relevant HLA were identified by cumulative frequency of public TCR beta families. In two of eight donors, the top clonotype was HLA-C-restricted CMV-specific.

The germline CDR1 and CDR2 sequences are SGHAT and FQNNGV. The V and J ends lost 11 bases and 0 bases respectively, with 16 bases between them. The CDR3 is made up of 14 amino acids. TCRdb reprocessed the reads with MiXCR, giving one entry per CDR3 protein. The table includes 300,000 or so distinct CDR3 sequences, approximately 10% detected once. This clonotype was found many times. The target antigen is unknown. This TCR was recovered from a human donor in good health (CMV status not recorded). Some clones in this sample may be carry-over from other donors' samples. V usage is TRBV11-2 and J usage is TRBJ1-1, with D possibly TRBD1 on 5 matching bases. The sequenced material came from PBMCs. The CDR3 loop is CAGAPGRVNTEAFF. As DNA, the CDR3 is TGTGCCGGGGCTCCAGGCAGGGTGAACACTGAAGCTTTCTTT.